These 32 T cell receptor beta chains came from one sample sequenced in a study of blood T cell repertoires in COVID-19. The repertoire was sequenced with immunoSEQ multiplex PCR; TCRdb's copy has only in-frame clones and lacks some. The sample has tens of thousands of clones, about nine tenths seen once. Sample: peripheral blood. The receptors stem from a man in his sixties with acute or convalescent COVID-19.

This clone has a single count. The chain combines TRBV19 with TRBJ1-1; no definite D call. Germline CDR1 reads LNHDA; CDR2 reads SQIVND (reference sequence). Trimming took 6 bases from V and 3 from J, leaving 14 bases between them. The CDR3 has 14 amino acids. The CDR3 loop reads CASRGGGRYTEAFF. The CDR3 DNA follows: TGTGCCAGTAGGGGTGGCGGGAGGTACACTGAAGCTTTCTTT.

The gene calls are TRBV7-2 and TRBJ2-1, with D tentatively TRBD2 (6 bases). The ends were cut back, 2 bases at V and 4 bases at J, with 12 bases in the middle. CDR3 length equals 15 residues. The germline V gene encodes CDR1 SGHTA and CDR2 FQGNSA. CDR3 amino acids: CASSLSSGQYNEQFF. In DNA form, the CDR3 reads TGTGCCAGCAGCTTAAGCAGCGGGCAGTACAATGAGCAGTTCTTC.

V usage is TRBV18 and J usage is TRBJ2-1, with 8 bases fitting TRBD2. CDR3 size: 15 residues. Germline CDR1 is KGHSH and CDR2 is LQKENI. J lost 0 bases, V lost 8 bases, and 6 bases had no gene match. The CDR3 sequence: CASATTSGSYNEQFF. CDR3 DNA: TGTGCCAGCGCAACTACTAGCGGCTCCTACAATGAGCAGTTCTTC.

The rearrangement links TRBV7-2 to TRBJ2-7; maybe TRBD1 (5 bases). The length of the CDR3 is 14 residues. Trimming pared 5 bases from V and 5 bases from J, leaving 16 bases between. Germline CDR1 is SGHTA and CDR2 is FQGNSA. The DNA for the CDR3 is TGTGCCAGCAGCCGCACCGGCAGGGCCCACGAGCAGTACTTC. Translating gives CASSRTGRAHEQYF. The full variable domain, completed using reference TRBV7-2 and TRBJ2-7, is GAGVSQSPSNKVTEKGKDVELRCDPISGHTALYWYRQSLGQGLEFLIYFQGNSAPDKSGLPSDRFSAERTGGSVSTLTIQRTQQEDSAVYLCASSRTGRAHEQYFGPGTRLTVT.

The chain recombines TRBV4-3 with TRBJ1-5; 8 bases line up with TRBD1. CDR1 LGHNA and CDR2 YSLEER come from the germline V gene. J gave up 1 base and V 3 bases, and 8 bases lay outside the gene matches. The CDR3 covers 17 residues. The CDR3 DNA follows: TGCGCCAGCAGCCAGCCACGGACAGGGCTGAGCAATCAGCCCCAGCATTTT. This codes for CASSQPRTGLSNQPQHF.

This clone appeared a single time. V and J are TRBV7-2 and TRBJ1-1; 8 nucleotides agree with TRBD1. Germline-derived CDR1 and CDR2 are SGHTA and FQGNSA. This CDR3 contains 15 residues. J lost 3 bases, V lost 5 bases, and 8 bases had no gene match. The CDR3 nucleotides are TGTGCCAGCAGCCCCAGACAGGGGCGGGACACTGAAGCTTTCTTT. This gives the protein CASSPRQGRDTEAFF.

This clone occurred once. The chain combines TRBV4-1 with TRBJ2-7, with D perhaps TRBD1 (5 bases). The CDR3 runs to 15 residues. Germline assignment: CDR1 MGHRA and CDR2 YSYEKL. V lost 2 bases to trimming and J lost 0 bases, with 11 bases between them. The CDR3, as DNA: TGCGCCAGCAGCCAATTTCCAGGGCCCTCCTACGAGCAGTACTTC. It codes for CASSQFPGPSYEQYF.

The chain couples TRBV7-2 to TRBJ2-7; D perhaps matches TRBD1 (6 bases). Germline V gene lookup returns CDR1 SGHTA and CDR2 FQGNSA. Trimming stripped 2 bases from V and 0 bases from J, with 14 bases between. This CDR3 contains 16 residues. This CDR3 is CASSLRIGDNSYEQYF. CDR3 in DNA: TGTGCCAGCAGCTTAAGGATAGGGGACAACTCCTACGAGCAGTACTTC.

This chain joins TRBV4-2 and TRBJ2-1, with TRBD2 identical over 13 bases. This CDR3 contains 15 residues. The trim removed 3 bases at V and 11 bases at J, leaving 7 bases unmatched. Germline CDR1 LGHNA, CDR2 YNFKEQ. CDR3 DNA: TGTGCCAGCAGCCACGGACTAGCGGGAGATCGTAAGCAGTTCTTC. It is translated as CASSHGLAGDRKQFF.

CDR3 nucleotide sequence: TGTGCCAGCAGCTTGGTAAGAGGGGGCGCTGGGCAGTACTTC. Translated, it gives CASSLVRGGAGQYF. The V gene is TRBV5-4, the J gene TRBJ2-7; the match to TRBD1 covers 7 bases. The ends lost 0 bases at V and 9 bases at J; junction bases unmatched: 9. Germline lookup yields CDR1 SGHNT and CDR2 YYREEE (reference sequence). The CDR3 is 14 residues long. The entire variable domain, with the rest obtained from reference TRBV5-4 and TRBJ2-7, is as follows: ETGVTQSPTHLIKTRGQQVTLRCSSQSGHNTVSWYQQALGQGPQFIFQYYREEENGRGNFPPRFSGLQFPNYSSELNVNALELDDSALYLCASSLVRGGAGQYFGPGTRLTVT.

This sequence joins TRBV6-2 or TRBV6-3 and TRBJ1-1; D is ambiguous. V gave up 5 bases and J gave up 2 bases, with 12 bases separating them. CDR3 length equals 14 residues. Germline V gives CDR1 MNHEY, CDR2 SVGEGT. CDR3 DNA sequence: TGTGCCAGCAGTCCCCTCGGAGGAAACACTGAAGCTTTCTTT. This encodes CASSPLGGNTEAFF.

The V and J genes are TRBV28 and TRBJ2-7, with a possible D match to TRBD2 (6 bases). Germline CDR1 is MDHEN and CDR2 is SYDVKM. This CDR3 has 15 amino acids. Trimming took 6 bases from V and 1 from J, leaving 16 bases between them. The CDR3 protein is CASSARGGYSYEQYF. CDR3 nucleotides: TGTGCCAGCAGCGCCCGTGGGGGGTATTCCTACGAGCAGTACTTC.

This sequence joins TRBV28 and TRBJ2-1; D not certain. Trimming took off 2 bases at V and 6 bases at J, with 11 bases between the two ends. There are 14 residues in the CDR3. Germline V gene lookup returns CDR1 MDHEN and CDR2 SYDVKM. CDR3 region: CASSLVHLSNEQFF. In nucleotides, the CDR3 is TGTGCCAGCAGTTTAGTCCACTTGTCCAATGAGCAGTTCTTC. Based on the CDR3 plus reference TRBV28 and TRBJ2-1, the full variable domain is DVKVTQSSRYLVKRTGEKVFLECVQDMDHENMFWYRQDPGLGLRLIYFSYDVKMKEKGDIPEGYSVSREKKERFSLILESASTNQTSMYLCASSLVHLSNEQFFGPGTRLTVL.

This clone was observed once. V is TRBV5-1 and J is TRBJ1-1, with no clear D. The CDR3 runs to 14 residues. V was pared by 4 bases and J by 5 bases, with 15 bases between. Germline CDR1 and CDR2: SGHRS and YFSETQ. The CDR3 region is CASSPSPGRTEAFF. CDR3 sequence (DNA): TGCGCCAGCAGCCCGAGCCCGGGAAGGACTGAAGCTTTCTTT.

DNA for the CDR3: TGTGCCACCAAGGGACAGGGGATTCAGCCCCAGCATTTT. The encoded protein is CATKGQGIQPQHF. This chain connects TRBV19 to TRBJ1-5, with TRBD1 matching over 10 bases. With 10 bases clipped from V and 6 bases from J, the junction kept 6 bases outside the gene matches. The CDR3 is made up of 13 amino acids. Germline V gives CDR1 LNHDA, CDR2 SQIVND (reference sequence).

The sample holds one count of this clone. The CDR3 spells CASSSRQGITGELFF. Written as DNA, the CDR3 is TGTGCCAGCAGTTCTCGACAGGGGATTACCGGGGAGCTGTTTTTT. The chain is built from TRBV28 and TRBJ2-2; 8 bases agree with TRBD1. This CDR3 is built from 15 residues. From germline, CDR1 is MDHEN and CDR2 SYDVKM. V dropped 4 bases and J dropped 5; count of bases not matched to a gene: 6.

The CDR3 loop reads CASSLASGRFPYEQYF. The CDR3, as DNA: TGTGCCAGCAGCTTAGCTAGCGGGAGGTTCCCCTACGAGCAGTACTTC. The gene calls are TRBV7-2 and TRBJ2-7, with TRBD2 identical over 10 bases. Per germline, CDR1 SGHTA and CDR2 FQGNSA. V was clipped by 0 bases and J by 2 bases; unmatched bases: 4. This CDR3 is 16 amino acids long.

The rearrangement joins TRBV19 to TRBJ2-7, with 7 bases matching TRBD1. Germline CDR1 is LNHDA and CDR2 is SQIVND (reference sequence). With 5 bases clipped from V and 0 bases from J, the junction kept 7 bases outside the gene matches. The CDR3 length is 15 residues. The CDR3 sequence: CASSPATGSSYEQYF. CDR3 coding DNA: TGTGCCAGTAGTCCAGCGACAGGGAGCTCCTACGAGCAGTACTTC.

V usage is TRBV7-9 and J usage is TRBJ2-3; D is ambiguous. V shed 1 base and J shed 5 bases, with 13 bases lying between them. This CDR3 has 15 amino acids. Germline V gene lookup returns CDR1 SEHNR and CDR2 FQNEAQ (reference sequence). CDR3 in amino acids: CASSLVTVAEDTQYF. CDR3 nucleotides: TGTGCCAGCAGCTTAGTTACAGTTGCTGAAGATACGCAGTATTTT.

This sequence joins TRBV6-5 and TRBJ1-5, with D hard to call. V was clipped by 5 bases and J by 4 bases, with 12 bases between them. The CDR3 has 14 amino acids. Germline CDR1 and CDR2: MNHEY and SVGAGI. The CDR3 bases are TGTGCCAGCAGTATACGACTAGGAAATCAGCCCCAGCATTTT. Protein sequence: CASSIRLGNQPQHF.

The chain has TRBV5-8 and TRBJ1-2; TRBD1 might be the D (5 bases). Germline CDR1 is SGHTS and CDR2 is YDEGEE. The CDR3 runs to 14 residues. With 0 bases removed from V and 4 bases from J, the gap between germline ends came to 10 bases. CDR3 in amino acids: CASSLEGFSYGYTF. In DNA form, the CDR3 reads TGTGCCAGCAGCTTGGAGGGGTTCAGCTATGGCTACACCTTC.

The chain combines TRBV2 with TRBJ2-2; 14 bases are a match to TRBD2. The CDR3 loop spans 15 amino acids. The germline gives CDR1 SNHLY, CDR2 FYNNEI. After removal of 9 bases from V and 3 bases from J, the junction contained 3 bases not matched to a gene. CDR3 region: CARGLAGADTGELFF. CDR3 DNA sequence: TGTGCCAGGGGACTAGCGGGAGCCGACACCGGGGAGCTGTTTTTT.

The chain couples TRBV6-6 to TRBJ1-2, with 7 bases that match TRBD1. Germline V gene lookup returns CDR1 MNHNY and CDR2 SVGAGI (reference sequence). J was trimmed by 5 bases and V by 2 bases; bases with no gene match: 11. This CDR3 is built from 16 residues. CDR3 coding DNA: TGTGCCAGCAGTTACACCGCCACCGGGACAGCGTATGGCTACACCTTC. Translating gives CASSYTATGTAYGYTF.

The rearrangement links TRBV3-1 (or the pseudogene TRBV3-2) to TRBJ1-2, with a possible D match to TRBD1 (5 bases). The germline CDR1 and CDR2 sequences are LGHDT and YNNKEL (reference sequence). Between the trimmed V and J ends, which lost 1 base and 9 bases, there was a span of 12 bases. This CDR3 region has 13 residues. CDR3 residues: CASSQGRRGRYTF. The CDR3 DNA follows: TGTGCCAGCAGCCAAGGCCGGCGGGGACGCTACACCTTC.

This sequence joins TRBV28 and TRBJ2-3; 11 nucleotides align to TRBD1. The length of the CDR3 is 15 residues. V gave up 10 bases and J gave up 0 bases; unmatched junction bases: 6. Germline lookup yields CDR1 MDHEN and CDR2 SYDVKM. CDR3 protein: CATWTGGDSTDTQYF. The CDR3 DNA reads as TGTGCCACCTGGACAGGGGGCGACAGCACAGATACGCAGTATTTT.

V usage is TRBV5-1 and J usage is TRBJ2-1; 13 bases map to TRBD2. CDR1 SGHRS and CDR2 YFSETQ come from the germline V gene. Trimming removed 4 bases from V and 7 bases from J; junction bases left unmatched: 8. CDR3 length equals 16 residues. The CDR3 DNA follows: TGCGCCAGCAGCCCGACCGGGACTAGCGGGACTAATGAGCAGTTCTTC. Translated: CASSPTGTSGTNEQFF.

This chain uses TRBV4-3 with TRBJ2-1; TRBD2 matches at 10 bases. CDR1 and CDR2 (germline): LGHNA, YSLEER. The junction had 7 bases not matched to a gene; V was cut back by 5 bases and J by 3 bases. This CDR3 is built from 16 residues. CDR3 in DNA: TGCGCCAGCAGCTTTCGGACTAGCGGCGTCTACAATGAGCAGTTCTTC. This translates into CASSFRTSGVYNEQFF.

The chain couples TRBV11-2 to TRBJ1-6; D is ambiguous. The CDR3 has 14 amino acids. Deletions cut 1 base from V and 10 bases from J, with 11 bases between. Germline CDR1 and CDR2: SGHAT and FQNNGV. In nucleotides, the CDR3 is TGTGCCAGCAGCTTAGCCGGAGGCATATCACCCCTCCACTTT. This sequence encodes CASSLAGGISPLHF.

The gene calls are TRBV7-8 and TRBJ2-7, with 7 bases that match TRBD1. V lost 6 bases and J lost 1; bases outside the gene matches: 3. The germline V gene encodes CDR1 SGHVS and CDR2 FQNEAQ. The CDR3 length is 13 residues. CDR3 region: CASRMTGSYEQYF. CDR3 coding DNA: TGTGCCAGCAGGATGACAGGGTCCTACGAGCAGTACTTC.

The genes are TRBV15 and TRBJ1-4; TRBD1 matches 8 bases. The CDR3 totals 15 residues. V shed 5 bases and J 4 bases; nucleotides not matched to a gene: 6. The germline gives CDR1 LNHNV, CDR2 YYDKDF (reference sequence). CDR3 protein: CATSRDRGDNEKLFF. CDR3 nucleotide sequence: TGTGCCACCAGCCGCGACAGGGGCGATAATGAAAAACTGTTTTTT.

Here the CDR3 reads CAWRTGEYYGYTF. The CDR3, as DNA: TGTGCCTGGCGGACAGGGGAGTACTATGGCTACACCTTC. J is TRBJ1-2 and V is TRBV30; 9 nucleotides agree with TRBD1. The CDR3 sequence is 13 residues long. Germline-derived CDR1 and CDR2 are GTSNPN and SVGIG (reference sequence). The V segment lost 5 bases and the J segment 3 bases; nucleotides outside the gene matches: 4.

The chain joins TRBV2 to TRBJ2-1; TRBD2 matches 7 bases. Looked up from germline, CDR1 is SNHLY and CDR2 is FYNNEI. The CDR3 consists of 16 residues. Trimming at V came to 6 bases and at J to 4 bases, leaving 12 bases not matched to a gene. The CDR3, as DNA: TGTGCCAGCAGCCGGATTGGCGGGAGTATATACAATGAGCAGTTCTTC. Translating it yields CASSRIGGSIYNEQFF. The full variable domain, in which reference TRBV2 and TRBJ2-1 provide the parts outside the CDR3, is EPEVTQTPSHQVTQMGQEVILRCVPISNHLYFYWYRQILGQKVEFLVSFYNNEISEKSEIFDDQFSVERPDGSNFTLKIRSTKLEDSAMYFCASSRIGGSIYNEQFFGPGTRLTVL.